These 20 T cell receptor beta chains share one sample of origin, sequenced in a study of T cell responses to AZD1222 COVID-19 vaccine. Assay used: immunoSEQ multiplex PCR; TCRdb lists only in-frame clones, some missing. The table has 130,000 to 150,000 clones, around nine tenths seen once. The starting material was peripheral blood, obtained on day 0 of AZD1222 vaccination. These receptors came from an adult in good health.

The CDR3: CATSDRGEGAIEQFF. The CDR3 region has the DNA TGTGCCACCAGTGATCGGGGTGAAGGGGCGATTGAGCAGTTCTTC. This chain joins TRBV24-1 and TRBJ2-1; D may be TRBD1 or TRBD2 (5 bases each). V was shortened by 3 bases and J by 9 bases, with 17 bases between the two germline ends. Germline CDR1 KGHDR, CDR2 SFDVKD. The CDR3 is made up of 15 amino acids.

The chain carries TRBV12-3 or TRBV12-4 and TRBJ2-1; D remains unclear. The CDR3 runs 10 residues. The V gene lost 7 bases and the J gene lost 7 bases, with 5 bases spanning the gap. Written as DNA, the CDR3 is TGTGCCAGCAACAGTAATGAGCAGTTCTTC. This codes for CASNSNEQFF.

This rearrangement joins TRBV9 to TRBJ2-2; D is possibly TRBD1 or TRBD2 (5 bases each). Germline V gene lookup returns CDR1 SGDLS and CDR2 YYNGEE. The CDR3 runs 15 residues. Trimming removed 2 bases at V and 5 bases at J, with 13 bases between. CDR3 sequence (DNA): TGTGCCAGCAGCGTCAGGGAGAGAGGGACCGGGGAGCTGTTTTTT. Translated, it gives CASSVRERGTGELFF.

The chain links TRBV10-3 to TRBJ2-5; 16 nucleotides agree with TRBD2. The CDR3 is 17 residues long. The V and J ends lost 11 bases and 5 bases, in that order; junction bases with no gene match: 14. From germline, CDR1 is ENHRY and CDR2 SYGVKD. The CDR3 here is CASKGGLAGGLSETQYF. The CDR3 DNA reads TGTGCCTCGAAAGGGGGACTAGCGGGAGGGTTGTCGGAGACCCAGTACTTC.

The chain has TRBV6-1 and TRBJ2-2; 14 nucleotides match TRBD2. From germline, CDR1 is MNHNS and CDR2 SASEGT. CDR3 length: 16 residues. The V and J ends lost 4 bases and 7 bases, in that order; junction bases with no gene match: 5. Here the CDR3 reads CASSGLAGGPNGELFF. The CDR3 DNA sequence: TGTGCCAGCAGTGGACTAGCGGGAGGGCCTAACGGGGAGCTGTTTTTT.

CDR3 DNA: TGTGCCAGCAGTTTCCCGTACAGGCACGACCATAGCAATCAGCCCCAGCATTTT. It codes for CASSFPYRHDHSNQPQHF. This rearrangement joins TRBV28 to TRBJ1-5, with D tentatively TRBD1 (5 bases). The CDR3 totals 18 residues. Trimming took off 3 bases at V and 0 bases at J, with 18 bases between the two ends. Germline V gene sequence: CDR1 MDHEN, CDR2 SYDVKM. Full variable domain (rest looked up from reference TRBV28 and TRBJ1-5): DVKVTQSSRYLVKRTGEKVFLECVQDMDHENMFWYRQDPGLGLRLIYFSYDVKMKEKGDIPEGYSVSREKKERFSLILESASTNQTSMYLCASSFPYRHDHSNQPQHFGDGTRLSIL.

The CDR3 nucleotides read TGTGCCAGCAGTTTTGCGCAGGCGGGGGGCTATGGCTACACCTTC. It codes for CASSFAQAGGYGYTF. The chain combines TRBV28 with TRBJ1-2, with D maybe TRBD1 (5 bases). This CDR3 spans 15 amino acids. Germline V gene sequence: CDR1 MDHEN, CDR2 SYDVKM. V dropped 3 bases and J dropped 4 bases, with 15 bases sitting between them.

The chain joins TRBV27 to TRBJ1-5; D remains ambiguous. CDR3 length equals 16 residues. Germline CDR1 reads MNHEY; CDR2 reads SMNVEV (reference sequence). V gave up 2 bases and J gave up 3 bases, with 14 bases separating them. CDR3 in DNA: TGTGCCAGCAGTTTAACCCGTCCAGACTTCAATCAGCCCCAGCATTTT. Residues: CASSLTRPDFNQPQHF.

This clone was seen once. The V and J genes are TRBV7-2 and TRBJ1-4, with TRBD1 as a possible D gene (6 bases). The CDR3 length is 15 residues. V was cut by 5 bases and J by 3 bases, with 13 bases left in between. Germline CDR1 and CDR2: SGHTA and FQGNSA. The CDR3 sequence is CASSPTGGPNEKLFF. CDR3 coding DNA: TGTGCCAGCAGCCCAACCGGGGGGCCTAATGAAAAACTGTTTTTT.

The chain carries TRBV18 and TRBJ2-1; D gene unclear. The CDR3 sequence is 12 residues long. V was cut by 2 bases and J by 3 bases, with 2 bases left in between. The germline CDR1 and CDR2 sequences are KGHSH and LQKENI. CDR3 residues: CASSPDYNEQFF. The CDR3, as DNA: TGTGCCAGCTCACCAGACTACAATGAGCAGTTCTTC.

V and J are TRBV9 and TRBJ1-4; TRBD1 agrees at 8 bases. After removal of 3 bases from V and 8 bases from J, the junction contained 6 bases not matched to a gene. CDR3 size: 14 residues. Looked up from germline, CDR1 is SGDLS and CDR2 is YYNGEE. The CDR3 is CASSGGTGGEKLFF. The CDR3 nucleotides are TGTGCCAGCAGCGGCGGGACAGGAGGGGAAAAACTGTTTTTT.

The rearrangement joins TRBV27 to TRBJ1-1, with TRBD1 matching 9 bases. Germline trimming cut 5 bases from V and 3 bases from J; bases unmatched to any gene: 13. Germline lookup yields CDR1 MNHEY and CDR2 SMNVEV (reference sequence). The CDR3 length is 17 residues. The CDR3 nucleotides read TGTGCCAGCAGTCCAAATCCGGGACAGGGAGCGGACACTGAAGCTTTCTTT. Its translation: CASSPNPGQGADTEAFF.

CDR3 DNA sequence: TGTGCCACCAGTGCCCTTAGCGGGACCTACGAGCAGTACTTC. Translation: CATSALSGTYEQYF. The rearrangement uses TRBV24-1 and TRBJ2-7; 8 positions agree with TRBD2. This CDR3 is 14 amino acids long. Losses at the gene ends were 5 bases for V and 2 bases for J; bases not matched to a gene: 4. Germline V lookup: CDR1 KGHDR, CDR2 SFDVKD.

The chain is built from TRBV7-6 and TRBJ1-1; TRBD1 matches 7 bases. V lost 5 bases to trimming and J lost 4 bases; unmatched junction nucleotides: 4. From germline, CDR1 is SGHVS and CDR2 FNYEAQ. CDR3 size: 13 residues. DNA for the CDR3: TGTGCCAGCAGCCTGACAGGGACCACTGAAGCTTTCTTT. Translating gives CASSLTGTTEAFF.

The chain employs TRBV2 and TRBJ2-2; D call uncertain. Germline CDR1 and CDR2: SNHLY and FYNNEI. This CDR3 region has 14 residues. The V end was cut by 4 bases, the J end by 5 bases, with 11 bases between. CDR3 nucleotide sequence: TGTGCCAGCAGTGTCCGGCAGGTGACCGGGGAGCTGTTTTTT. This translates into CASSVRQVTGELFF.

This chain connects TRBV11-2 to TRBJ2-6; D is uncertain. The V end was cut by 1 base, the J end by 0 bases, with 10 bases between. Germline V gives CDR1 SGHAT, CDR2 FQNNGV. The CDR3 totals 17 residues. The CDR3 sequence: CASSLVRLSSGANVLTF. For the CDR3, the DNA is TGTGCCAGCAGCTTAGTTCGGCTAAGCTCTGGGGCCAACGTCCTGACTTTC.

CDR3 in amino acids: CASSLIGEKLFF. Written as DNA, the CDR3 is TGTGCCAGCAGCTTAATCGGAGAAAAACTGTTTTTT. The rearrangement uses TRBV11-2 and TRBJ1-4, with D unclear. The V gene lost 2 bases and the J gene lost 8 bases, with 6 bases spanning the gap. The germline CDR1 and CDR2 sequences are SGHAT and FQNNGV. The CDR3 is 12 residues long.

The chain employs TRBV10-3 and TRBJ1-3, with TRBD1 as a possible D gene (6 bases). The V end lost 8 bases, the J end lost 5 bases, and 13 bases lay between the germline ends. CDR3 length: 13 residues. The germline V gene has CDR1 ENHRY and CDR2 SYGVKD. The DNA of the CDR3 is TGTGCCATCCGCGTGGGGGCCCGAAACACCATATATTTT. Translated: CAIRVGARNTIYF.

The chain recombines TRBV9 with TRBJ2-5; TRBD2 matches 7 bases. J was trimmed by 2 bases and V by 4 bases; bases with no gene match: 8. Germline V gene lookup returns CDR1 SGDLS and CDR2 YYNGEE. The CDR3 has 15 residues. CDR3 amino acids: CASSPRTSRQETQYF. For the CDR3, the DNA is TGTGCCAGCAGCCCAAGGACTAGTCGGCAAGAGACCCAGTACTTC.

The chain joins TRBV18 to TRBJ2-7; D not resolved. CDR3 length: 13 residues. V was cut by 6 bases and J by 2 bases, with 11 bases left in between. Germline lookup yields CDR1 KGHSH and CDR2 LQKENI. CDR3 sequence reads: CASSPSGAYEQYF. CDR3 nucleotides: TGTGCCAGCTCGCCCTCGGGCGCCTACGAGCAGTACTTC.